The 15 T cell receptor beta chains listed next were all sequenced from one sample in a study of cytomegalovirus exposure and HLA in healthy donors (dated by TCRdb to between 2016 and 2019). Libraries came from the immunoSEQ multiplex PCR assay. For the multiplex PCR, a mixture combining 60 forward primers for TCR Vbeta segments and 13 reverse primers for TCR Jbeta segments was used. TCRdb stores this immuneACCESS table with in-frame sequences only. Part of the clones is absent; in the studies checked, under half of the shortfall reflects unresolved V genes, and no reason is known for the rest. In this sample the table shows some 190,000 clones, about 82% of which occur a single time. 1.5% to 2% of the sample belongs to the ten largest clones. Material: PBMCs. The receptors were gathered from a man younger than 35 in good health and CMV-seronegative.

V gene TRBV7-2 combines with J gene TRBJ2-2; D is ambiguous. CDR3 length equals 12 residues. Trimming took off 2 bases at V and 7 bases at J, with 5 bases between the two ends. Germline lookup yields CDR1 SGHTA and CDR2 FQGNSA. The CDR3 DNA sequence: TGTGCCAGCAGCTTAAAGCTCGGGGAGCTGTTTTTT. This gives the protein CASSLKLGELFF.

This clone was detected a few times. The rearrangement joins TRBV7-9 to TRBJ2-3, with TRBD1 identical over 7 bases. J was trimmed by 2 bases and V by 4 bases; bases with no gene match: 9. This CDR3 is 16 amino acids long. CDR1 SEHNR and CDR2 FQNEAQ come from the germline V gene (reference sequence). In nucleotides, the CDR3 is TGTGCCAGCAGCTCCGGGTGGGGACAGAACACAGATACGCAGTATTTT. This sequence encodes CASSSGWGQNTDTQYF.

J is TRBJ2-7 and V is TRBV29-1; TRBD2 agrees at 8 bases. There are 12 residues in the CDR3. Germline V lookup: CDR1 SQVTM, CDR2 ANQGSEA. Losses at the gene ends were 6 bases for V and 4 bases for J; bases not matched to a gene: 5. CDR3 region: CSVRGGVYEQYF. In nucleotides, the CDR3 is TGCAGCGTCCGGGGGGGTGTTTACGAGCAGTACTTC.

The J gene is TRBJ1-5, the V gene TRBV19; no reliable D call. The V end lost 6 bases, the J end lost 7 bases, and 16 bases lay between the germline ends. The CDR3 spans 14 residues. Germline V lookup: CDR1 LNHDA, CDR2 SQIVND (reference sequence). CDR3: CASRTVGSEQPQHF. In DNA, the CDR3 is TGTGCCAGTAGGACCGTAGGGAGCGAACAGCCCCAGCATTTT.

The chain employs TRBV7-6 and TRBJ1-4; a possible D gene is TRBD1 (5 bases). Trimming removed 0 bases from V and 7 bases from J, with 12 bases in between. Germline V gene data show CDR1 as SGHVS and CDR2 as FNYEAQ. CDR3 length: 15 residues. The CDR3 sequence is CASSLARGYGEKLFF. CDR3 sequence (DNA): TGTGCCAGCAGCTTAGCACGGGGGTACGGTGAAAAACTGTTTTTT.

As DNA, the CDR3 is TGTGCCAGCTCACGGGGTTTTGGGAGCCAATCCAATGGCTACACCTTC. It specifies CASSRGFGSQSNGYTF. The chain is built from TRBV18 and TRBJ1-2; D gene uncertain. Trimming stripped 4 bases from V and 6 bases from J, with 21 bases between. The CDR3 extends over 16 amino acids. Germline values: CDR1 KGHSH, CDR2 LQKENI. The whole variable domain, remainder taken from reference TRBV18 and TRBJ1-2, is NAGVMQNPRHLVRRRGQEARLRCSPMKGHSHVYWYRQLPEEGLKFMVYLQKENIIDESGMPKERFSAEFPKEGPSILRIQQVVRGDSAAYFCASSRGFGSQSNGYTFGSGTRLTVV.

The J gene is TRBJ2-7, the V gene TRBV27; TRBD2 matches at 9 bases. With 5 bases clipped from V and 4 bases from J, the junction kept 18 bases outside the gene matches. Germline-derived CDR1 and CDR2 are MNHEY and SMNVEV (reference sequence). The CDR3 has 18 residues. The CDR3 protein is CASSPYMGRGGSYYEQYF. CDR3 DNA sequence: TGTGCCAGCAGTCCCTATATGGGGCGGGGGGGTAGTTATTACGAGCAGTACTTC.

The sample holds one count of this clone. The identical CDR3 is also encoded by other nucleotide sequences in the sample. V is TRBV6-1 and J is TRBJ2-5, with D possibly matching TRBD2 (6 bases). Germline CDR1 is MNHNS and CDR2 is SASEGT. This CDR3 is 13 amino acids long. Trimming removed 6 bases from V and 4 bases from J, with 12 bases in between. This CDR3 reads CASSVAGRETQYF. As DNA, the CDR3 is TGTGCCAGCAGCGTGGCCGGGAGAGAGACCCAGTACTTC.

V gene TRBV27 combines with J gene TRBJ2-5; 7 bases agree with TRBD2. The DNA end is more similar to TRBJ2-7, so the J call may be wrong. The CDR3 contains 17 residues. Germline CDR1 MNHEY, CDR2 SMNVEV (reference sequence). The CDR3 nucleotides are TGTGCCAGCAGTTTACAGGGCCGAAGCGGGAACTCCTACGAGCAGTACTTC. Its translation is CASSLQGRSGNSYEQYF.

The CDR3 DNA reads TGTGCCACCGGGGGGGCCCTCCAAGAGACCCAGTACTTC. It codes for CATGGALQETQYF. V and J are TRBV10-3 and TRBJ2-5; 8 positions agree with TRBD2. Germline V gene sequence: CDR1 ENHRY, CDR2 SYGVKD. The junction had 5 bases not matched to a gene; V was cut back by 10 bases and J by 1 base. CDR3 length equals 13 residues.

This chain uses TRBV5-1 with TRBJ2-7; D gene ambiguous. From germline, CDR1 is SGHRS and CDR2 YFSETQ. There are 14 residues in the CDR3. Trimming took off 3 bases at V and 6 bases at J, with 16 bases between the two ends. This CDR3 is CASSSAYDPGEQYF. Here the CDR3 DNA reads TGCGCCAGCAGCTCGGCCTATGACCCGGGCGAGCAGTACTTC.

V is TRBV28 and J is TRBJ1-6; TRBD1 is a possible D gene (5 bases). Germline V gene sequence: CDR1 MDHEN, CDR2 SYDVKM. The CDR3 runs 20 residues. Trimming left V 5 bases short and J 0 bases short, with 23 bases between. Here the CDR3 reads CASSLSQAGIFSSYNSPLHF. The CDR3 DNA reads as TGTGCCAGCAGTCTCTCTCAGGCAGGGATCTTCAGCTCCTATAATTCACCCCTCCACTTT.

This clone is a singleton in its sample. The chain couples TRBV28 to TRBJ1-5; D remains ambiguous. This CDR3 contains 16 residues. Between the trimmed V and J ends, which lost 4 bases and 2 bases, there was a span of 15 bases. Germline-derived CDR1 and CDR2 are MDHEN and SYDVKM. The CDR3 region is CASSYSGRWGNQPQHF. CDR3 DNA sequence: TGTGCCAGCAGTTATTCAGGCCGGTGGGGCAATCAGCCCCAGCATTTT.

The chain joins TRBV19 to TRBJ2-4; 10 bases are a match to TRBD1. Trimming removed 6 bases from V and 0 bases from J; junction bases left unmatched: 14. Germline CDR1 LNHDA, CDR2 SQIVND (reference sequence). CDR3 size: 19 residues. CDR3 protein: CASSPETGGATVAKNIQYF. The DNA for the CDR3 is TGTGCCAGTAGCCCCGAGACAGGGGGCGCGACAGTAGCCAAAAACATTCAGTACTTC.

This chain uses TRBV9 with TRBJ2-1; 7 bases line up with TRBD2. J was trimmed by 8 bases and V by 3 bases; bases with no gene match: 11. The CDR3 length is 15 residues. Per germline, CDR1 SGDLS and CDR2 YYNGEE. CDR3 residues: CASSGPAAGEHEQFF. CDR3 in DNA: TGTGCCAGCAGCGGGCCGGCGGCGGGGGAACATGAGCAGTTCTTC.